Below, 32 T cell receptor beta chains from the same sample are listed, as sequenced in a study of blood T cell repertoires in COVID-19. The assay was immunoSEQ multiplex PCR, and TCRdb's table has in-frame clones only and misses some. The sample contains around 300,000 clones, roughly nine tenths of which appear only once. Input material: PBMCs or T cells enriched from blood (not recorded which). The origin of the receptors is a woman in her fifties or sixties who had recovered from COVID-19.

The chain recombines TRBV28 with TRBJ1-5; 8 nucleotides agree with TRBD1. Germline CDR1 reads MDHEN; CDR2 reads SYDVKM. The J segment lost 2 bases and the V segment lost 7 bases, leaving 13 bases of the junction unmatched. The CDR3 is 17 residues long. The chain's CDR3 is CASTPNRGISGNQPQHF. The DNA of the CDR3 is TGTGCCAGCACCCCCAACAGGGGGATAAGTGGCAATCAGCCCCAGCATTTT. The whole variable domain, filled in from reference TRBV28 and TRBJ1-5, reads DVKVTQSSRYLVKRTGEKVFLECVQDMDHENMFWYRQDPGLGLRLIYFSYDVKMKEKGDIPEGYSVSREKKERFSLILESASTNQTSMYLCASTPNRGISGNQPQHFGDGTRLSIL.

CDR3 sequence: CASSLVGTGEEEQYF. Written as DNA, the CDR3 is TGCGCCAGCAGCTTGGTTGGGACAGGGGAGGAAGAGCAGTACTTC. V and J are TRBV5-1 and TRBJ2-7; 10 bases map to TRBD1. The CDR3 has 15 amino acids. In germline, CDR1 is SGHRS, CDR2 YFSETQ. J lost 7 bases, V lost 0 bases, and 7 bases had no gene match.

The chain employs TRBV2 and TRBJ1-5; 12 bases are shared with TRBD1. Looked up from germline, CDR1 is SNHLY and CDR2 is FYNNEI. V was pared by 4 bases and J by 3 bases, with 13 bases of the junction left unmatched. The CDR3 is 19 residues long. The CDR3 loop reads CASSGFLGQGADNNQPQHF. The DNA of the CDR3 is TGTGCCAGCAGTGGTTTCTTGGGACAGGGGGCCGACAACAATCAGCCCCAGCATTTT.

CDR3 coding DNA: TGTGCCAGCAGCTTAGGAACAGGGTGGGGCTACGAGCAGTACTTC. Translating gives CASSLGTGWGYEQYF. The chain combines TRBV11-3 with TRBJ2-7, with a possible D match to TRBD1 (6 bases). V gave up 1 base and J gave up 3 bases, with 13 bases separating them. Germline CDR1 SGHNT, CDR2 YENEEA. The CDR3 has 15 residues.

The chain couples TRBV27 to TRBJ1-2; D is possibly TRBD1 (5 bases). Looked up from germline, CDR1 is MNHEY and CDR2 is SMNVEV (reference sequence). The CDR3 is made up of 15 amino acids. V was pared by 3 bases and J by 0 bases, with 11 bases between. The CDR3 spells CASSFRGRANYGYTF. Written as DNA, the CDR3 is TGTGCCAGCAGTTTCCGAGGCAGGGCTAACTATGGCTACACCTTC.

The DNA for the CDR3 is TGTGCCAGCAGCCAAAGAAGGGAGAGGGATGAAAAACTGTTTTTT. Translated, it gives CASSQRRERDEKLFF. The V gene is TRBV14, the J gene TRBJ1-4; D ambiguous. Trimming took 2 bases from V and 6 from J, leaving 13 bases between them. The CDR3 consists of 15 residues. The germline gives CDR1 SGHDN, CDR2 FVKESK.

This rearrangement joins TRBV7-9 to TRBJ1-2; D is undetermined. CDR3 size: 14 residues. V lost 2 bases, J lost 8 bases, and 15 bases lay in between. The germline CDR1 and CDR2 sequences are SEHNR and FQNEAQ (reference sequence). The CDR3, as DNA: TGTGCCAGCAGCTTAACTGAACTGGAGGGAGGCTACACCTTC. This translates into CASSLTELEGGYTF.

The chain recombines TRBV28 with TRBJ1-1, with 8 bases lining up with TRBD1. Per germline, CDR1 MDHEN and CDR2 SYDVKM. V lost 5 bases and J lost 0; bases outside the gene matches: 5. The CDR3 covers 15 residues. CDR3 in amino acids: CASSQTGVLNTEAFF. The CDR3 DNA follows: TGTGCCAGCAGTCAGACAGGGGTACTGAACACTGAAGCTTTCTTT.

The chain carries TRBV12-5 and TRBJ1-5; possible D gene TRBD1, 5 bases. The germline gives CDR1 LGHNT, CDR2 FRNRAP. V lost 6 bases and J 9 bases, leaving 18 bases between the germline ends. The CDR3 loop spans 14 amino acids. In DNA, the CDR3 is TGTGCTAGTGGCCCGGCCGGGACTGAGGGGCCCCAGCATTTT. This gives the protein CASGPAGTEGPQHF.

The chain couples TRBV19 to TRBJ2-5, with D perhaps matching TRBD2 (5 bases). Trimming took 1 base from V and 1 from J, leaving 13 bases between them. Germline assignment: CDR1 LNHDA and CDR2 SQIVND (reference sequence). The CDR3 consists of 16 residues. The CDR3 DNA is TGTGCCAGTAGTATAGGCCGGGGTGGGAGCCAAGAGACCCAGTACTTC. The encoded protein is CASSIGRGGSQETQYF.

The chain carries TRBV9 and TRBJ1-5, with a weak D call TRBD1 (5 bases). The germline V and J ends were trimmed by 0 bases and 6 bases, with 10 bases remaining between them. The CDR3 is made up of 14 amino acids. Germline V lookup: CDR1 SGDLS, CDR2 YYNGEE. The CDR3 here is CASSVDQGLQPQHF. CDR3 nucleotides: TGTGCCAGCAGCGTAGATCAGGGTCTTCAGCCCCAGCATTTT.

The chain employs TRBV12-3 or TRBV12-4 and TRBJ2-1; D ambiguous. CDR3 length equals 13 residues. The ends were cut back, 2 bases at V and 16 bases at J, with 18 bases in the middle. The CDR3: CASSLIIGSGTFF. In DNA form, the CDR3 reads TGTGCCAGCAGTTTAATTATCGGGTCTGGCACTTTCTTC.

This rearrangement joins TRBV28 to TRBJ1-5, with D uncertain. Germline values: CDR1 MDHEN, CDR2 SYDVKM. CDR3 length: 13 residues. Trimming took off 8 bases at V and 1 base at J, with 9 bases between the two ends. CDR3 in amino acids: CASLRQSNQPQHF. The CDR3 DNA sequence: TGTGCCAGCCTTCGACAAAGCAATCAGCCCCAGCATTTT.

This clone was counted a few times. The chain is built from TRBV5-4 and TRBJ1-3, with D perhaps matching TRBD1 (6 bases). V was trimmed by 4 bases and J by 4 bases, leaving 18 bases between them. The CDR3 spans 16 residues. The germline CDR1 and CDR2 sequences are SGHNT and YYREEE (reference sequence). The CDR3 sequence: CASSGGAGADGNTIYF. CDR3 in DNA: TGTGCCAGCAGCGGGGGCGCAGGGGCGGACGGAAACACCATATATTTT.

The chain combines TRBV11-3 with TRBJ2-1; D not resolved. Germline CDR1 is SGHNT and CDR2 is YENEEA. Trimming removed 0 bases at V and 0 bases at J, with 9 bases between. The CDR3 loop spans 16 amino acids. CDR3 DNA sequence: TGTGCCAGCAGCTTAGAGAGAAGAAGCTCCTACAATGAGCAGTTCTTC. Translated, it gives CASSLERRSSYNEQFF.

The V and J genes are TRBV21-1 and TRBJ2-7; the D call in the table, TRBD2, was not verified against the DNA. TRBV21-1 is deemed a pseudogene. CDR3 length equals 19 residues. CDR3 protein: CASSIGDPEREVDHGEQYF. CDR3 nucleotide sequence: TGTGCCAGCAGCATCGGAGACCCGGAGCGGGAGGTAGATCACGGCGAGCAGTACTTC.

This sequence joins TRBV4-1 and TRBJ1-1; weak D call: TRBD1 (5 bases). This CDR3 has 13 residues. Trimming stripped 4 bases from V and 0 bases from J, with 6 bases between. Germline V CDR1 and CDR2: MGHRA, YSYEKL. CDR3 bases: TGCGCCAGCAGCCGGGGCTTGAACACTGAAGCTTTCTTT. Amino acids: CASSRGLNTEAFF.

This clone occurred a few times. The chain has TRBV29-1 and TRBJ1-1; 11 bases are a match to TRBD1. J was trimmed by 4 bases and V by 6 bases; bases with no gene match: 4. CDR3 size: 13 residues. Germline lookup yields CDR1 SQVTM and CDR2 ANQGSEA. The chain's CDR3 is CSVRGTGGTEAFF. CDR3 bases: TGCAGCGTGCGCGGGACAGGGGGCACTGAAGCTTTCTTT.

V gene TRBV24-1 combines with J gene TRBJ1-2; a possible D gene is TRBD1 (6 bases). Germline CDR1 KGHDR, CDR2 SFDVKD. This CDR3 spans 14 amino acids. V lost 9 bases and J 8 bases, leaving 21 bases between the germline ends. As DNA, the CDR3 is TGTGCCACCGCGGGGGGCGGCGAGCAAAGGGGCTACACCTTC. It specifies CATAGGGEQRGYTF.

The CDR3 DNA sequence: TGCAGCGTCGACAGGGGGCAGAACACCGGGGAGCTGTTTTTT. Amino acids: CSVDRGQNTGELFF. The rearrangement links TRBV29-1 to TRBJ2-2, with 10 bases lining up with TRBD1. Trimming cost V 6 bases and J 1 base; bases outside gene matches: 2. Germline values: CDR1 SQVTM, CDR2 ANQGSEA. The CDR3 runs 14 residues.

V gene TRBV28 combines with J gene TRBJ1-6; the D gene is possibly TRBD1 (5 bases). There are 13 residues in the CDR3. The germline V gene encodes CDR1 MDHEN and CDR2 SYDVKM. V was cut by 9 bases and J by 10 bases, with 16 bases left in between. DNA for the CDR3: TGTGCCAGTGGGGGAGGGCTTGGATCACCCCTCCACTTT. Amino acid sequence: CASGGGLGSPLHF.

V is TRBV18 and J is TRBJ1-1; D is unclear. V lost 0 bases, J lost 5 bases, and 16 bases lay in between. Looked up from germline, CDR1 is KGHSH and CDR2 is LQKENI. CDR3 length: 16 residues. The CDR3: CASSPPLQGRETEAFF. CDR3 bases: TGTGCCAGCTCACCACCGCTGCAAGGAAGGGAGACTGAAGCTTTCTTT. Full variable domain (rest looked up from reference TRBV18 and TRBJ1-1): NAGVMQNPRHLVRRRGQEARLRCSPMKGHSHVYWYRQLPEEGLKFMVYLQKENIIDESGMPKERFSAEFPKEGPSILRIQQVVRGDSAAYFCASSPPLQGRETEAFFGQGTRLTVV.

The genes are TRBV18 and TRBJ2-5; maybe TRBD2 (6 bases). Germline V gene lookup returns CDR1 KGHSH and CDR2 LQKENI. Trimming left V 2 bases short and J 2 bases short, with 9 bases between. This CDR3 spans 14 amino acids. The chain's CDR3 is CASSPGRGQETQYF. The CDR3 coding sequence is TGTGCCAGCTCACCAGGTCGGGGGCAAGAGACCCAGTACTTC.

A word on this clone: The sample holds other DNA sequences that translate to the same CDR3. The chain links TRBV9 to TRBJ2-1; 7 bases fit TRBD2. The V gene end was trimmed by 2 bases and the J gene end by 2 bases; junction bases not matched to a gene: 4. Germline loops: CDR1 SGDLS, CDR2 YYNGEE. The CDR3 covers 15 residues. Written as DNA, the CDR3 is TGTGCCAGCAGCGTGGGCGGGAGTACCTACAATGAGCAGTTCTTC. It is translated as CASSVGGSTYNEQFF.

This chain joins TRBV4-1 and TRBJ1-1; D is unresolved. This CDR3 is built from 15 residues. Germline V CDR1 and CDR2: MGHRA, YSYEKL. The V end lost 1 base, the J end lost 0 bases, and 9 bases lay between the germline ends. CDR3 residues: CASSQGTVVNTEAFF. The CDR3 DNA is TGCGCCAGCAGCCAAGGAACAGTAGTGAACACTGAAGCTTTCTTT.

This clone was seen a handful of times. V gene TRBV3-1 (or the pseudogene TRBV3-2) combines with J gene TRBJ2-7; TRBD1 is a possible D gene (5 bases). Trimming cost V 1 base and J 8 bases, with 9 bases left between them. The CDR3 consists of 12 residues. Germline V gene data show CDR1 as LGHDT and CDR2 as YNNKEL (reference sequence). In DNA, the CDR3 is TGTGCCAGCAGCCAAGTTAGGGGAAAGCAGTACTTC. Protein product: CASSQVRGKQYF.

This chain joins TRBV7-2 and TRBJ1-1, with D hard to call. Trimming removed 2 bases from V and 5 bases from J, with 12 bases in between. The germline gives CDR1 SGHTA, CDR2 FQGNSA. This CDR3 is built from 14 residues. CDR3 nucleotide sequence: TGTGCCAGCAGCTTATTCGGAAGGGAGACTGAAGCTTTCTTT. It encodes CASSLFGRETEAFF.

The chain is built from TRBV30 and TRBJ1-5; D possibly corresponds to TRBD1 (5 bases). V shed 4 bases and J shed 2 bases, with 12 bases lying between them. Looked up from germline, CDR1 is GTSNPN and CDR2 is SVGIG (reference sequence). The length of the CDR3 is 14 residues. The CDR3 DNA reads TGTGCCTGGAATAGGGGCTCGGGCAATCAGCCCCAGCATTTT. As protein: CAWNRGSGNQPQHF. Full variable domain (outside the CDR3, taken from reference TRBV30 and TRBJ1-5): SQTIHQWPATLVQPVGSPLSLECTVEGTSNPNLYWYRQAAGRGLQLLFYSVGIGQISSEVPQNLSASRPQDRQFILSSKKLLLSDSGFYLCAWNRGSGNQPQHFGDGTRLSIL.

This sequence joins TRBV29-1 and TRBJ2-3; TRBD2 agrees at 11 bases. Germline CDR1 is SQVTM and CDR2 is ANQGSEA. Unmatched junction bases numbered 8, after V lost 7 bases and J lost 2 bases. This CDR3 is 15 amino acids long. CDR3 sequence: CSALRLAGPTDTQYF. The CDR3 DNA reads TGCAGCGCCCTGCGACTAGCGGGACCCACAGATACGCAGTATTTT.

This chain uses TRBV12-3 or TRBV12-4 with TRBJ2-1; the D is unclear. The CDR3 runs to 13 residues. Trimming removed 3 bases at V and 7 bases at J, with 10 bases between. CDR3 region: CASSLGQLNEQFF. CDR3 DNA sequence: TGTGCCAGCAGTTTGGGCCAACTTAATGAGCAGTTCTTC.

The chain has TRBV5-1 and TRBJ1-2; TRBD1 might be the D (5 bases). The germline V gene has CDR1 SGHRS and CDR2 YFSETQ. The germline V and J ends were trimmed by 4 bases and 4 bases, with 11 bases remaining between them. The CDR3 totals 13 residues. DNA of the CDR3: TGCGCCAGCAGCCACGACAGCAGCTATGGCTACACCTTC. Translating gives CASSHDSSYGYTF.

The gene calls are TRBV19 and TRBJ2-5, with D maybe TRBD1 (6 bases). V lost 7 bases, J lost 2 bases, and 17 bases lay in between. Germline V CDR1 and CDR2: LNHDA, SQIVND (reference sequence). The CDR3 has 15 residues. CDR3 region: CASNPKAGVQETQYF. The CDR3 nucleotides read TGTGCCAGTAACCCAAAGGCAGGGGTTCAAGAGACCCAGTACTTC.